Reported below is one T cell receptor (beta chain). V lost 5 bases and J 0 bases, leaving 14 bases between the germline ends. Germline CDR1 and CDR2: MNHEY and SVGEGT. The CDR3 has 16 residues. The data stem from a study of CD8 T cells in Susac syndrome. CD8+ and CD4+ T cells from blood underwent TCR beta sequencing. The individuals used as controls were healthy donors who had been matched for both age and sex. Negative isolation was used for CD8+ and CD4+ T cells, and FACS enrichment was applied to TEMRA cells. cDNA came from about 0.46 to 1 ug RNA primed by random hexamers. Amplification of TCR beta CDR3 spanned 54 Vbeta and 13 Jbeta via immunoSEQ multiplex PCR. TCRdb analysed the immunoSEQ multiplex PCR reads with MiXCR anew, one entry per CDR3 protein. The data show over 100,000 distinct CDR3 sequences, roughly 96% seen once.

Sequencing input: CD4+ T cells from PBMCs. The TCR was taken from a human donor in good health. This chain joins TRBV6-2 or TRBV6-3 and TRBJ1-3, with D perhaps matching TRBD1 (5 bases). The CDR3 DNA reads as TGTGCCAGCAGTAGCACGGGACGGATCTCTGGAAACACCATATATTTT. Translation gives CASSSTGRISGNTIYF.